By share, the clone carrying this T cell receptor beta chain ranks as medium-sized. The sample comes from a study of circulating CD8 cells and anti-PD-1 response in melanoma. Sorting of live CD3+CD8+TCRalphabeta+ cells by PD-1 and/or TIGIT gave four subsets. The germline V gene has CDR1 MNHEY and CDR2 SMNVEV (reference sequence). This CDR3 spans 14 amino acids. V was trimmed by 6 bases and J by 4 bases, leaving 12 bases between them. TCR libraries were prepared from approximately 15 ng of total RNA with the QIAseq Immune Repertoire TCR panel. Each CDR3 protein gets one entry after TCRdb re-called the reads with MiXCR. The profile shows several hundred distinct CDR3 sequences, roughly 6.5% of them singletons.

This sample comprised CD8+ T cells from PBMCs, obtained at baseline or after one month of anti-PD-1 therapy (not recorded which). The receptor's source is a human donor with melanoma. V is TRBV27 and J is TRBJ2-2, with D maybe TRBD1 (6 bases). For the CDR3, the DNA is TGTGCCAGCAGATTGGGGGCGCTCACCGGGGAGCTGTTTTTT. Its protein product is CASRLGALTGELFF.